This T cell receptor beta chain originates from a study of blood T cell repertoires in COVID-19. Looking at the study overall: The United States, Italy and Spain were the sources of the acute and convalescent COVID-19 samples.

Profiling relied on immunoSEQ multiplex PCR, and the TCRdb table lists in-frame clones only, not all of them. Of 270,000 or so clones listed, 80% to 90% are singletons. This CDR3 spans 15 amino acids. The ends were cut back, 3 bases at V and 0 bases at J, with 10 bases in the middle. The germline V gene has CDR1 LNHDA and CDR2 SQIVND (reference sequence). This clone was recorded only once. This clonotype originated in a woman aged 45-65 years who had recovered from COVID-19. Sequenced material: peripheral blood. This chain links TRBV19 with TRBJ2-3; a possible D gene is TRBD1 (5 bases). The CDR3 region is CASSIWTTSTDTQYF. The CDR3 DNA is TGTGCCAGTAGTATTTGGACAACTAGCACAGATACGCAGTATTTT.